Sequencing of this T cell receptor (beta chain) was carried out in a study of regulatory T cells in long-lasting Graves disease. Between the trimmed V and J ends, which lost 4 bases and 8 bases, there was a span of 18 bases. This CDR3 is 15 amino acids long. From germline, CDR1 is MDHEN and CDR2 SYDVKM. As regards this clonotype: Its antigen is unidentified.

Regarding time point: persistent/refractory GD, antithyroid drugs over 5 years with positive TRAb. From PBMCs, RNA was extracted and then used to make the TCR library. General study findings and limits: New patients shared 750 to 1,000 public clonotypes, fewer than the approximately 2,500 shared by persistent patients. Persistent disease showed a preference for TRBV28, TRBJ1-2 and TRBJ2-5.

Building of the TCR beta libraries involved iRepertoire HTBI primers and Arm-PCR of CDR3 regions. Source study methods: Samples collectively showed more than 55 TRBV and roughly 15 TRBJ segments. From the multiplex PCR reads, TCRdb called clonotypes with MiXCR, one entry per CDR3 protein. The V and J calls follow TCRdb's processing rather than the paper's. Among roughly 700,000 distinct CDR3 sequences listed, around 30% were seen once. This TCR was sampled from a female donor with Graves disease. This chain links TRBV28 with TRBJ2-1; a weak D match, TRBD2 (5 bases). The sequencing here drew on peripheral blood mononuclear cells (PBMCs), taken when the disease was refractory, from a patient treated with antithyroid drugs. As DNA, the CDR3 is TGTGCCAGCAGTTCGGACTCGCCGAAAATCGATGAGCAGTTCTTC. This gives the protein CASSSDSPKIDEQFF.